These 18 T cell receptor beta chains came from one sample sequenced in a study of T cell repertoires in cytomegalovirus infection. TCRdb reanalysed the reads using MiXCR and keeps one entry per CDR3 protein. The sample lists about 480,000 distinct CDR3 sequences, around 30% occurring once. No antigen has been assigned to these receptors. The specimen comprised cultured PBMCs, sampled from culture after CMV antigen stimulation. The receptor set was obtained from a human donor in good health (CMV status not recorded). Some clones in this sample may be carry-over from other donors' samples.

This clonotype was seen at least ten times. The chain is built from TRBV7-2 and TRBJ2-1; D is unclear. CDR3 length equals 15 residues. CDR1 is SGHTA and CDR2 is FQGNSA in the germline V gene. The V end was cut by 2 bases, the J end by 2 bases, with 10 bases between. The CDR3 DNA reads as TGTGCCAGCAGCTTAACGGCGGAGACCTACAATGAGCAGTTCTTC. This translates into CASSLTAETYNEQFF.

This sequence joins TRBV11-2 and TRBJ2-1; TRBD2 is a possible D gene (5 bases). The germline CDR1 and CDR2 sequences are SGHAT and FQNNGV. Trimming removed 0 bases at V and 7 bases at J, with 7 bases between. CDR3 length equals 13 residues. CDR3 protein: CASSLDPGNEQFF. DNA for the CDR3: TGTGCCAGCAGCTTAGACCCGGGAAATGAGCAGTTCTTC. The variable domain in full, with the rest retrieved from reference TRBV11-2 and TRBJ2-1, is EAGVAQSPRYKIIEKRQSVAFWCNPISGHATLYWYQQILGQGPKLLIQFQNNGVVDDSQLPKDRFSAERLKGVDSTLKIQPAKLEDSAVYLCASSLDPGNEQFFGPGTRLTVL.

This clonotype occurred a few times. CDR3 region: CASSLNERAEPDTQYF. CDR3 bases: TGTGCCAGCAGCTTAAATGAGAGGGCCGAGCCAGATACGCAGTATTTT. V is TRBV7-9 and J is TRBJ2-3; D might be TRBD2 (5 bases). CDR1 is SEHNR, CDR2 FQNEAQ, per germline (reference sequence). The CDR3 has 16 residues. Between the trimmed V and J ends, which lost 2 bases and 4 bases, there was a span of 16 bases.

There are a few counts of this clonotype. V usage is TRBV5-6 and J usage is TRBJ2-1, with TRBD1 matching over 8 bases. Trimming at V came to 4 bases and at J to 5 bases, leaving 5 bases not matched to a gene. Germline V gives CDR1 SGHDT, CDR2 YYEEEE. The CDR3 loop spans 14 amino acids. The CDR3 nucleotides are TGTGCCAGCAGCGCCGGACAGGGTAACAATGAGCAGTTCTTC. This encodes CASSAGQGNNEQFF.

The rearrangement links TRBV28 to TRBJ2-1; TRBD2 is a possible D gene (6 bases). Germline CDR1 is MDHEN and CDR2 is SYDVKM. Trimming removed 4 bases from V and 3 bases from J, with 13 bases in between. The CDR3 consists of 15 residues. The CDR3 sequence is CASSSGGSFYNEQFF. For the CDR3, the DNA is TGTGCCAGCAGTTCCGGGGGAAGTTTCTACAATGAGCAGTTCTTC.

This chain connects TRBV4-2 to TRBJ2-5, with D tentatively TRBD2 (6 bases). The CDR3 is 13 residues long. CDR1 and CDR2 (germline): LGHNA, YNFKEQ. The V gene lost 10 bases and the J gene lost 3 bases, with 15 bases spanning the gap. The CDR3 spells CATKGVAEETQYF. CDR3 in DNA: TGTGCCACCAAAGGGGTAGCGGAAGAGACCCAGTACTTC.

The genes are TRBV20-1 and TRBJ2-1; the D is unclear. The germline V gene has CDR1 DFQATT and CDR2 SNEGSKA (reference sequence). V dropped 6 bases and J dropped 8 bases, with 14 bases sitting between them. The CDR3 length is 12 residues. The chain's CDR3 is CSANPSYDEQFF. Written as DNA, the CDR3 is TGCAGTGCCAACCCCTCCTATGATGAGCAGTTCTTC.

This clonotype was counted a few times. This sequence joins TRBV4-1 and TRBJ1-6, with TRBD1 identical over 8 bases. Germline V gene lookup returns CDR1 MGHRA and CDR2 YSYEKL. The CDR3 covers 17 residues. With 1 base clipped from V and 7 bases from J, the junction kept 9 bases outside the gene matches. The CDR3 spells CASSQAADRVDNSPLHF. The CDR3 bases are TGCGCCAGCAGCCAAGCCGCGGACAGGGTTGACAATTCACCCCTCCACTTT.

This clonotype has just a few counts. This rearrangement joins TRBV7-2 to TRBJ2-1, with D maybe TRBD2 (5 bases). Trimming took off 5 bases at V and 5 bases at J, with 13 bases between the two ends. Germline V gene lookup returns CDR1 SGHTA and CDR2 FQGNSA. This CDR3 comprises 14 residues. CDR3 residues: CASSPSREHNEQFF. In nucleotides, the CDR3 is TGTGCCAGCAGCCCCAGCCGGGAACACAATGAGCAGTTCTTC.

The rearrangement joins TRBV27 to TRBJ2-7, with D possibly TRBD1 on 5 matching bases. Trimming took 3 bases from V and 5 from J, leaving 11 bases between them. This CDR3 is 13 amino acids long. The germline V gene encodes CDR1 MNHEY and CDR2 SMNVEV (reference sequence). CDR3 in amino acids: CASSFKQGDEQYV. The CDR3, as DNA: TGTGCCAGCAGTTTTAAGCAGGGTGACGAGCAGTACGTC.

The rearrangement links TRBV20-1 to TRBJ2-1; TRBD2 matches 8 bases. CDR3 size: 17 residues. Germline CDR1 is DFQATT and CDR2 is SNEGSKA (reference sequence). With 4 bases clipped from V and 9 bases from J, the junction kept 20 bases outside the gene matches. The CDR3 DNA is TGCAGTGCTAACCGGTTAGCGGGAATTTCGAATTTCGGTGAGCAGTTCTTC. It translates to CSANRLAGISNFGEQFF.

This clonotype was seen repeatedly, ten times or more. The chain joins TRBV7-2 to TRBJ2-2; TRBD1 matches 10 bases. Trimming took 8 bases from V and 4 from J; bases not matched to a gene: 4. The CDR3 has 14 residues. Germline V lookup: CDR1 SGHTA, CDR2 FQGNSA. CDR3 nucleotides: TGTGCCAGCCAATGGACAGGGGGCACCGGGGAGCTGTTTTTT. Protein product: CASQWTGGTGELFF.

The chain carries TRBV6-5 and TRBJ2-7, with 7 bases identical to TRBD2. The junction had 7 bases not matched to a gene; V was cut back by 5 bases and J by 3 bases. CDR1 and CDR2 from the germline V gene are MNHEY and SVGAGI. The CDR3 totals 14 residues. The chain's CDR3 is CASSPQGGGYEQYV. CDR3 DNA sequence: TGTGCCAGCAGTCCCCAGGGCGGGGGCTACGAGCAGTACGTC.

In this sample, this clonotype turned up a few times. The chain uses TRBV7-2 and TRBJ2-3; 8 bases are a match to TRBD2. This CDR3 is built from 15 residues. The germline V gene encodes CDR1 SGHTA and CDR2 FQGNSA. Trimming removed 5 bases from V and 3 bases from J; junction bases left unmatched: 7. CDR3 in DNA: TGTGCCAGCAGCCCCCCCGGCGGGGGGACAGATACGCAGTATTTT. Amino acid sequence: CASSPPGGGTDTQYF. The full variable domain, in which reference TRBV7-2 and TRBJ2-3 provide the parts outside the CDR3, is GAGVSQSPSNKVTEKGKDVELRCDPISGHTALYWYRQSLGQGLEFLIYFQGNSAPDKSGLPSDRFSAERTGGSVSTLTIQRTQQEDSAVYLCASSPPGGGTDTQYFGPGTRLTVL.

This clonotype turned up a few times. The chain has TRBV7-2 and TRBJ2-3, with a possible D match to TRBD1 (5 bases). Germline CDR1 and CDR2: SGHTA and FQGNSA. Trimming took off 4 bases at V and 2 bases at J, with 22 bases between the two ends. The CDR3 is 18 residues long. CDR3 sequence: CASSSTPWQGKNTDTQYF. CDR3 DNA sequence: TGTGCCAGCAGCTCCACCCCGTGGCAGGGCAAAAACACAGATACGCAGTATTTT. The entire variable domain, with the rest obtained from reference TRBV7-2 and TRBJ2-3, is as follows: GAGVSQSPSNKVTEKGKDVELRCDPISGHTALYWYRQSLGQGLEFLIYFQGNSAPDKSGLPSDRFSAERTGGSVSTLTIQRTQQEDSAVYLCASSSTPWQGKNTDTQYFGPGTRLTVL.

The CDR3 region is CASSQQGYEQFF. The CDR3 bases are TGCGCCAGCAGCCAACAGGGGTATGAGCAGTTCTTC. The chain links TRBV4-3 to TRBJ2-1; weak D call: TRBD1 (6 bases). Deletions cut 2 bases from V and 8 bases from J, with 7 bases between. Germline values: CDR1 LGHNA, CDR2 YSLEER. The CDR3 length is 12 residues.

The J gene is TRBJ1-5, the V gene TRBV4-1; 8 bases are shared with TRBD1. CDR3 length equals 16 residues. Germline V gene sequence: CDR1 MGHRA, CDR2 YSYEKL. V lost 0 bases, J lost 5 bases, and 6 bases stayed unmatched. CDR3 sequence reads: CASSQDPGQGYQPQHF. DNA of the CDR3: TGCGCCAGCAGCCAAGATCCAGGACAGGGATATCAGCCCCAGCATTTT.

The chain recombines TRBV6-2 or TRBV6-3 with TRBJ1-5, with D perhaps matching TRBD1 (6 bases). The V end lost 6 bases, the J end lost 0 bases, and 12 bases lay between the germline ends. CDR1 is MNHEY and CDR2 is SVGEGT in the germline V gene. This CDR3 is built from 15 residues. The CDR3 sequence is CASRRGAGSNQPQHF. The CDR3 DNA reads as TGTGCCAGCAGACGGGGGGCAGGTAGCAATCAGCCCCAGCATTTT.